This T cell receptor beta chain derives from a study of naive and memory T cell subsets. The germline V gene has CDR1 SGHTA and CDR2 FQGNSA. The CDR3 has 16 amino acids. V gave up 1 base and J gave up 15 bases; unmatched junction bases: 15. This clonotype was detected ten times or more. Both TRBC1 and TRBC2 were covered by a beta constant-region primer of two equimolar oligonucleotides. A 12-nucleotide UMI and the SP2 primer were added to the cDNA 3' end by oligonucleotide ligation. One entry per CDR3 protein results from TCRdb running MiXCR on the UMI-ligation and nested PCR reads. The sample consists of 21,000 or so distinct CDR3 sequences, approximately 10% of them appearing once.

The V gene is TRBV7-2, the J gene TRBJ2-1; 10 nucleotides line up with TRBD2. The origin of this receptor is a human donor in good health. The material sequenced was central memory CD8+ T cells from blood. CDR3 sequence: CASSLVPSGSGRGPFF. DNA of the CDR3: TGTGCCAGCAGCTTAGTCCCTAGCGGGAGTGGGCGCGGTCCGTTCTTC.